The present T cell receptor (beta chain) was sequenced within a study of shared clonotypes between healthy human individuals. Every subset had its genomic DNA shared out evenly among several immunoSEQ plates. Clones were read by immunoSEQ multiplex PCR, and TCRdb kept only the in-frame ones, dropping some. Among just over 2,000,000 clones listed, just under 95% were seen once. On this clone: The sample holds other DNA sequences that translate to the same CDR3.

Naive-designated CD8 cells lacked CD45RO, were positively enriched for CCR7, and omitted terminally differentiated effector memory CD45RA+ cells. This CDR3 spans 13 amino acids. Germline CDR1 MNHEY, CDR2 SMNVEV (reference sequence). Trimming removed 2 bases at V and 6 bases at J, with 8 bases between. The sequence was collected from a man between 18 and 29 years old in good health. Sequenced input: naive CD8+ T cells sorted from blood. The rearrangement links TRBV27 to TRBJ1-5; no clear D gene. Written as DNA, the CDR3 is TGTGCCAGCAGTTTAGGGAGCGGTCAGCCCCAGCATTTT. Amino acid sequence: CASSLGSGQPQHF.